The next 20 T cell receptor beta chains were all read from a single sample in a study of read filtering for tumor transcriptome and immune sequencing. This library used roughly 400 ng RNA and molecular barcoded adaptors spanning alpha/delta and beta/gamma chains. One entry per CDR3 protein results from TCRdb running MiXCR on the reads. Among approximately 90,000 distinct CDR3 sequences listed, roughly 12% were seen once. The sequenced sample was a population of CD138-negative cells sorted from bone marrow. Every receptor here comes from a donor aged 40 or older with multiple myeloma.

As regards this clonotype: A much larger clone differs from this one at a single base, so this may be a read error. The CDR3 carries no conserved terminal phenylalanine or tryptophan, so it likely arises from a read error. CDR3 loop: CASSEFGATYEQYL. The CDR3 bases are TGTGCCAGCAGTGAATTTGGGGCTACCTACGAGCAGTACCTC. The chain is built from TRBV6-1 and TRBJ2-7; tentatively, D is TRBD1 (5 bases). Germline V gene data show CDR1 as MNHNS and CDR2 as SASEGT. The CDR3 covers 14 residues. The V gene lost 2 bases and the J gene lost 2 bases, with 10 bases spanning the gap.

This clonotype was recorded many times. CDR3 loop: CASSPRTGGNYGYTF. CDR3 DNA sequence: TGCGCCAGCAGCCCCAGGACAGGGGGGAACTATGGCTACACCTTC. The chain carries TRBV4-1 and TRBJ1-2, with 10 bases fitting TRBD1. The CDR3 contains 15 residues. The junction had 4 bases not matched to a gene; V was cut back by 4 bases and J by 2 bases. Germline CDR1 reads MGHRA; CDR2 reads YSYEKL.

This clonotype was seen ten or more times. The V and J genes are TRBV7-6 and TRBJ2-7, with 7 positions matching TRBD1. Germline V CDR1 and CDR2: SGHVS, FNYEAQ. This CDR3 is built from 14 residues. V was pared by 4 bases and J by 7 bases, with 10 bases of the junction left unmatched. The DNA for the CDR3 is TGTGCCAGCAGCTGGTCACAGGGGATAGAAGAGCAGTACTTC. As protein: CASSWSQGIEEQYF. Looking up the rest from reference TRBV7-6 and TRBJ2-7 gives the full variable domain: GAGVSQSPRYKVTKRGQDVALRCDPISGHVSLYWYRQALGQGPEFLTYFNYEAQQDKSGLPNDRFSAERPEGSISTLTIQRTEQRDSAMYRCASSWSQGIEEQYFGPGTRLTVT.

This clonotype occurred many times. The CDR3 coding sequence is TGTGCCAGCAGCGTTAATTCCGGACTAGCCTACAATGAGCAGTTCTTC. It translates to CASSVNSGLAYNEQFF. The chain employs TRBV9 and TRBJ2-1; 7 bases are shared with TRBD2. This CDR3 has 16 amino acids. V was clipped by 2 bases and J by 2 bases; unmatched bases: 7. The germline CDR1 and CDR2 sequences are SGDLS and YYNGEE. Drawing the rest from reference TRBV9 and TRBJ2-1, the complete variable domain is DSGVTQTPKHLITATGQRVTLRCSPRSGDLSVYWYQQSLDQGLQFLIQYYNGEERAKGNILERFSAQQFPDLHSELNLSSLELGDSALYFCASSVNSGLAYNEQFFGPGTRLTVL.

This clonotype was recorded many times. The gene calls are TRBV29-1 and TRBJ2-3; D may be TRBD1 (6 bases). The V gene's germline CDR1 is SQVTM and CDR2 ANQGSEA. This CDR3 contains 10 residues. The CDR3 DNA reads TGCACAGGGGGCACAGATACGCAGTATTTT. Its translation is CTGGTDTQYF.

J is TRBJ1-5 and V is TRBV6-6, with 10 bases aligning to TRBD1. In germline, CDR1 is MNHNY, CDR2 SVGAGI (reference sequence). The CDR3 sequence is 15 residues long. V trimming: 5 bases; J trimming: 4 bases; junction bases outside the gene matches: 5. Here the CDR3 DNA reads TGTGCCAGCAGTCTGGGACAGGGGACAAATCAGCCCCAGCATTTT. Its protein product is CASSLGQGTNQPQHF.

There are a few counts of this clonotype. This may arise from a read error, as a much more abundant clone is one base away. The V gene is TRBV28, the J gene TRBJ1-1; D is uncertain. CDR1 and CDR2 from the germline V gene are MDHEN and SYDVKM. CDR3 length: 13 residues. The ends were cut back, 6 bases at V and 0 bases at J, with 8 bases in the middle. Here the CDR3 DNA reads TGTGCCAGCAGACAAGCAGTGAACACTGAAGCTTTCTTT. Amino acid sequence: CASRQAVNTEAFF. Full variable domain (outside the CDR3, taken from reference TRBV28 and TRBJ1-1): DVKVTQSSRYLVKRTGEKVFLECVQDMDHENMFWYRQDPGLGLRLIYFSYDVKMKEKGDIPEGYSVSREKKERFSLILESASTNQTSMYLCASRQAVNTEAFFGQGTRLTVV.

This clonotype was seen at least ten times. V is TRBV10-2 and J is TRBJ1-1; D unresolved. CDR3 size: 14 residues. V lost 3 bases and J 6 bases, leaving 14 bases between the germline ends. Germline V gene data show CDR1 as WSHSY and CDR2 as SAAADI. The DNA of the CDR3 is TGCGCCAGCAGTGACCCGGGGATCGGAGCTGAAGCTTTCTTT. This gives the protein CASSDPGIGAEAFF.

The chain links TRBV20-1 to TRBJ2-2; TRBD1 or TRBD2 may be the D gene (5 bases each). The CDR3 extends over 16 amino acids. The ends were cut back, 0 bases at V and 2 bases at J, with 13 bases in the middle. Germline loops: CDR1 DFQATT, CDR2 SNEGSKA (reference sequence). The CDR3 is CSARDSWDHNTGELFF. CDR3 nucleotides: TGCAGTGCTAGAGATTCGTGGGACCATAACACCGGGGAGCTGTTTTTT.

On this clonotype: This clone may be a read error of a much larger clone one base away. This chain joins TRBV4-1 and TRBJ1-1; D possibly corresponds to TRBD1 (6 bases). The CDR3 runs to 16 residues. The germline gives CDR1 MGHRA, CDR2 YSYEKL. The CDR3 DNA reads TGCGCCATCAGCCAACCCACGGACAGAGCCAACACTGAAGCTTTCTTT. It yields the protein CAISQPTDRANTEAFF.

This clonotype was recorded at least ten times. The chain employs TRBV6-1 and TRBJ2-1, with a weak D call TRBD1 (6 bases). Germline CDR1 and CDR2: MNHNS and SASEGT. Trimming stripped 4 bases from V and 7 bases from J, with 11 bases between. This CDR3 has 13 amino acids. For the CDR3, the DNA is TGTGCCAGCAGTGTGACAGGAAAGAATGAGCAGTTCTTC. This encodes CASSVTGKNEQFF.

This clonotype was counted at least ten times. The chain recombines TRBV5-5 with TRBJ2-5; 8 bases match TRBD1. This CDR3 region has 14 residues. The germline gives CDR1 SGHKS, CDR2 YYEKEE (reference sequence). V lost 4 bases and J lost 3; bases outside the gene matches: 5. CDR3 protein: CASSKDRAKETQYF. The CDR3 DNA reads as TGTGCCAGCAGCAAGGACAGGGCTAAAGAGACCCAGTACTTC.

In its sample, this clonotype was seen many times. The V call is TRBV5-4, the J call TRBJ2-7, with TRBD2 identical over 12 bases. CDR3 length: 15 residues. The V and J ends lost 4 bases and 3 bases, in that order; junction bases with no gene match: 5. The germline V gene has CDR1 SGHNT and CDR2 YYREEE (reference sequence). Here the CDR3 reads CASSPGLAGNYEQYF. The CDR3 DNA follows: TGTGCCAGCAGCCCCGGACTAGCGGGAAACTACGAGCAGTACTTC.

There are many counts of this clonotype. The rearrangement uses TRBV20-1 and TRBJ2-1; 9 bases agree with TRBD2. The junction had 8 bases not matched to a gene; V was cut back by 3 bases and J by 5 bases. This CDR3 is built from 15 residues. In germline, CDR1 is DFQATT, CDR2 SNEGSKA (reference sequence). CDR3 residues: CSASSGSKSNNEQFF. The CDR3 nucleotides are TGCAGTGCTAGTAGCGGGAGTAAAAGCAACAATGAGCAGTTCTTC.

At least ten counts were recorded for this clonotype. V is TRBV29-1 and J is TRBJ2-2; perhaps TRBD2 as D (5 bases). The CDR3 sequence is 13 residues long. Germline V gene sequence: CDR1 SQVTM, CDR2 ANQGSEA. V was cut by 6 bases and J by 5 bases, with 13 bases left in between. The DNA for the CDR3 is TGCAGCGTCCCAGTCCGAGGGACCGGGGAGCTGTTTTTT. This sequence encodes CSVPVRGTGELFF.

In its sample, this clonotype was seen many times. V usage is TRBV6-6 and J usage is TRBJ2-7, with 9 bases aligning to TRBD1. V was pared by 6 bases and J by 2 bases, with 5 bases of the junction left unmatched. CDR3 length: 14 residues. CDR1 and CDR2 from the germline V gene are MNHNY and SVGAGI (reference sequence). This CDR3 is CASSRGTGTYEQYF. In nucleotides, the CDR3 is TGTGCCAGCAGCCGCGGGACAGGGACCTACGAGCAGTACTTC.

This clonotype has more than one count but fewer than ten. V is TRBV10-1 and J is TRBJ2-2, with D hard to call. Germline V lookup: CDR1 WNHNN, CDR2 SYGVQD (reference sequence). The V and J ends lost 0 bases and 1 base respectively, with 6 bases between them. This CDR3 spans 15 amino acids. The CDR3 DNA is TGCGCCAGCAGTGAGTCACAGCTGAACACCGGGGAGCTGTTTTTT. This gives the protein CASSESQLNTGELFF.

This clonotype was observed a handful of times. A read error is likely, as this CDR3 ends without the conserved phenylalanine or tryptophan. The chain uses TRBV6-6 and TRBJ1-1; 9 nucleotides align to TRBD1. Unmatched junction bases numbered 7, after V lost 6 bases and J lost 5 bases. From germline, CDR1 is MNHNY and CDR2 SVGAGI (reference sequence). The length of the CDR3 is 14 residues. CDR3 sequence reads: CASREGQGGTEAFI. DNA for the CDR3: TGTGCCAGCAGGGAGGGACAGGGTGGAACTGAAGCTTTCATT.

This clonotype was recorded many times. The chain is built from TRBV27 and TRBJ2-7; 11 bases line up with TRBD2. The V gene's germline CDR1 is MNHEY and CDR2 SMNVEV (reference sequence). The CDR3 consists of 15 residues. After removal of 6 bases from V and 2 bases from J, the junction contained 6 bases not matched to a gene. The CDR3 DNA reads as TGTGCCAGCAGACTAATAGCGGGAGGGACCTACGAGCAGTACTTC. Translation gives CASRLIAGGTYEQYF.

Many counts were recorded for this clonotype. J is TRBJ2-5 and V is TRBV5-1; D ambiguous. This CDR3 is built from 13 residues. V lost 0 bases and J lost 5, with 8 bases in between. CDR1 SGHRS and CDR2 YFSETQ come from the germline V gene. The CDR3 DNA reads as TGCGCCAGCAGCTTGGCTATCCGTGAGACCCAGTACTTC. It codes for CASSLAIRETQYF.